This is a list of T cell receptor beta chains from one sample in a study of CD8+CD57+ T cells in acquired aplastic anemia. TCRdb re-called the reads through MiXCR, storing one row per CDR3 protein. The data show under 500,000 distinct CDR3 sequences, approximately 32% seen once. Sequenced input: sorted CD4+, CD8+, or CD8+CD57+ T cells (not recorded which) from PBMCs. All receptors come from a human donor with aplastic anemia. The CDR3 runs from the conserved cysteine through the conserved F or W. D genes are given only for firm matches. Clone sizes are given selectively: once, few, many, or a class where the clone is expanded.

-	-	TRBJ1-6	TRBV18	TGTGCCAGCTCCGTTGGGGGGAGAAGTAATTCACCCCTCCACTTT	CASSVGGRSNSPLHF
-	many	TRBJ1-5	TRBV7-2	TGTGCCAGCAGCTTAGCGTCGGGAGGATCCCAGCCCCAGCATTTT	CASSLASGGSQPQHF
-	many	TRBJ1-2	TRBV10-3	TGTGCCATCAGTGAGTCTTCATCTAACTATGGCTACACCTTC	CAISESSSNYGYTF
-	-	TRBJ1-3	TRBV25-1	TGTGCCAGCAGTGGAAGAGGGTGGAACACCATATATTTT	CASSGRGWNTIYF
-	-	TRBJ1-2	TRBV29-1	TGCAGCGTTGAAGATCCCTGGGGCTATGGCTACACCTTC	CSVEDPWGYGYTF
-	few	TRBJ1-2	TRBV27	TGTGCCAGCAGTTTATCTTTCCAGGGAGGCTACACCTTC	CASSLSFQGGYTF
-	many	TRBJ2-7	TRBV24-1	TGTGCCACCAGTGACCCCCGGGGAGGTGGCGAGCAGTACTTC	CATSDPRGGGEQYF
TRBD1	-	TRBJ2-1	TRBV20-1	TGCAGTGCTAGACCCCCCGGGACAGGGGCCCTCAATGAGCAGTTCTTC	CSARPPGTGALNEQFF
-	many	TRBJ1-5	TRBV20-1	TGCAGTGCTGCTCATTCGGACGGGCAGGGACAGCCCCAGCATTTT	CSAAHSDGQGQPQHF
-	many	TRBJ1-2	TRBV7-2	TGTGCCAGCAGCTTAGGCGGGACGGTCTATGGCTACACCTTC	CASSLGGTVYGYTF
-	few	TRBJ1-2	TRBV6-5	TGTGCCAGCAGTTACTCGAGGCAGGGGTTAAGGGGCTACACCTTC	CASSYSRQGLRGYTF
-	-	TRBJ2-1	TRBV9	TGTGCCAGCAGCGGGACTACATCCTATGAGCAGTTCTTC	CASSGTTSYEQFF
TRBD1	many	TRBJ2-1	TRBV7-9	TGTGCCAGCAGCTCGACAGGGGGCGAGCAGTTCTTC	CASSSTGGEQFF
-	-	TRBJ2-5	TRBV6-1	TGTGCCACCAAAAACGGGGGGCCCCAAGAGACCCAGTACTTC	CATKNGGPQETQYF
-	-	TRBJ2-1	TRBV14	TGTGCCAGCAGCCAAGGAACCTACAATGAGCAGTTCTTC	CASSQGTYNEQFF
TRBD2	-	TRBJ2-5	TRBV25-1	TGTGCCAGCAGTGGGGGGACTAGCGGGGGGGGAGACCAAGAGACCCAGTACTTC	CASSGGTSGGGDQETQYF
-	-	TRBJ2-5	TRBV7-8	TGTGCCAGCAGCCCTAGCAGGGCGCAAGAGACCCAGTACTTC	CASSPSRAQETQYF
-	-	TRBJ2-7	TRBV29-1	TGCAGCGTTGAAACAGGCACCCAATCCTACGAGCAGTACTTC	CSVETGTQSYEQYF
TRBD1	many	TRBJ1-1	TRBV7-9	TGTGCCAGCAGCGGGACAGGGTTAAGGTTGACATCTAAAGCTTTCTTT	CASSGTGLRLTSKAFF
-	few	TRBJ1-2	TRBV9	TGTGCCAGCAGCGTAGGGGGAACGAACTATGGCTGCACCTTC	CASSVGGTNYGCTF
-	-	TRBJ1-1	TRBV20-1	TGCAGTGCCGACGGGGGAAGGAACACTGAAGCTTTCTTT	CSADGGRNTEAFF
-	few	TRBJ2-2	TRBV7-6	TGTGCCAGCACCTCAGGCCCAGCGAACACCGGGGAGCTGTTTTTT	CASTSGPANTGELFF
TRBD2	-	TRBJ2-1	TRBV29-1	TGCAGCGTCGAAGGTCCGGGACTAGCTTACAATGAGCAGTTCTTC	CSVEGPGLAYNEQFF
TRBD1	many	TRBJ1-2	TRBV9	TGTGCCAGCACCCTTCCACGACTCCCGGGACAGGACTATGGCTACACCTTC	CASTLPRLPGQDYGYTF
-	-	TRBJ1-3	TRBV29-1	TGCAGCGCCGGGACCTTGGGAGGAAACACCATATATTTT	CSAGTLGGNTIYF
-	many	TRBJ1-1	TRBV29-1	TGCAGCCAAACCAGGAGGGGAAGGAACACTGAAGCTTTCTTT	CSQTRRGRNTEAFF
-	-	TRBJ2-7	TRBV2	TGTGCCAGCAGCTTGCGGGATACAGCAGGCGAGCAGTACTTC	CASSLRDTAGEQYF
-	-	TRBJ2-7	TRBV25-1	TGTGCCAGCAGTCGTGACCAAGGCTACGAGCAGTACTTC	CASSRDQGYEQYF
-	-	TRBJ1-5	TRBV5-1	TGCGCCAGCAGCTTGGGGGCAGCCGATAATCAGCCCCAGCATTTT	CASSLGAADNQPQHF
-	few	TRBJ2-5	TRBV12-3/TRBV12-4	TGTGCCAGCAGTACTCAAGGTGGACTTTGGAGCCAAGAGACCCAGTACTTC	CASSTQGGLWSQETQYF
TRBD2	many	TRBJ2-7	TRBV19	TGTGCCAGTAGTATTCCCGGGACTAGCGGGACCTACGAGCAGTACTTC	CASSIPGTSGTYEQYF
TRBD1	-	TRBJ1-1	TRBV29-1	TGCAGCGTTGGGGACAGCTTTATGAACACTGAAGCTTTCTTT	CSVGDSFMNTEAFF
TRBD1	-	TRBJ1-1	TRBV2	TGTGCCAGCAGGGGAACCGGACAGGGCATAACTGAAGCTCTCTTC	CASRGTGQGITEALF
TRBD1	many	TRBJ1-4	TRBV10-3	TGTGCCATCAGTGATAGTCTTAGACAGGGGGATGAAAAACTGTTTTTT	CAISDSLRQGDEKLFF
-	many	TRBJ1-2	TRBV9	TGTGCCAGCAGCTCACTTGGGGATGGCTACACCTTC	CASSSLGDGYTF
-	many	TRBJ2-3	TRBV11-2	TGTGCCAGCAGCTTATATCGGGACGGACACACAGATACGCAGTATTTT	CASSLYRDGHTDTQYF
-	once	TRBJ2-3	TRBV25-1	TGCGCCAGCAGCCAAGGAGATCCCGATACGCAGTATTTT	CASSQGDPDTQYF
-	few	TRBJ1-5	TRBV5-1	TGCGCCAGCAGCTTGGACGGGGTCAGTCAGCCCCAGCATTTT	CASSLDGVSQPQHF
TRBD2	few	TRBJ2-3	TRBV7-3	TGTGCCAGCAGCGAGCGGGGGGGCTGGGGTACGCAGTATTTT	CASSERGGWGTQYF
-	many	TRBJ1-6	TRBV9	TGTGCCAGCAGCGTAGATCCGGAGGGATATAATTCACCCCTCCACTTT	CASSVDPEGYNSPLHF
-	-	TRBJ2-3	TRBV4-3	TGCGCCAGCAGCCAAGAATCCGCAGGCACAGATACGCAGTATTTT	CASSQESAGTDTQYF
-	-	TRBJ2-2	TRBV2	TGTGCCAGCAGTGTCCCATATGACAACCCCACCGGGGAGCTGTTTTTT	CASSVPYDNPTGELFF
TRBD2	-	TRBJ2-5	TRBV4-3	TGCGCCAGCAGCCTATTCACTTCCGGGACTAGCGTAGGAGAGACCCAGTACTTC	CASSLFTSGTSVGETQYF
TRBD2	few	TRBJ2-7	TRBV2	TGTGCCAGCAGTGGACCGGGAGGCGAGCAGTACTTC	CASSGPGGEQYF
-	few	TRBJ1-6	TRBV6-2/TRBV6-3	TGTGCCAGCAGTTACGCTACAGGGAGCTCCTATAATTCACCCCTCCACTTT	CASSYATGSSYNSPLHF
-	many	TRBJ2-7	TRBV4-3	TGCGCCAGCAGCCAAGATGGAAGTAGCTCCTACGAGCAGTACTTC	CASSQDGSSSYEQYF
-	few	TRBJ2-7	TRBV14	TGTGCCAGCAGCCTTTCCGAGCAGTACTTC	CASSLSEQYF
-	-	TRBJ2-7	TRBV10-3	TGTGCCATCAGTAGGGGTAGGTACGAGCAGTACTTC	CAISRGRYEQYF
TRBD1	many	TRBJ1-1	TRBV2	TGTGCCAGCAGTGACTGGACAGGGTCCACTGAAGCTTTCTTT	CASSDWTGSTEAFF
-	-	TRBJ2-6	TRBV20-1	TGCAGTGCCTCGCTAGGGTGGGGGGCCAACGTCCTGACTTTC	CSASLGWGANVLTF
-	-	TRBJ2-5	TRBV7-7	TGTGCCAGCAGCTCACAGTACGAAGAGACCCAGTACTTC	CASSSQYEETQYF
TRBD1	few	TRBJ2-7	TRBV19	TGTGCCAGTAGTGGATTATCCGGGACAGTAACCTACGAGCAGTACTTC	CASSGLSGTVTYEQYF
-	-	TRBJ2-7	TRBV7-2	TGTGCCAGCAGTTCCCGGGCAGCCTACGAGCAGTACTTC	CASSSRAAYEQYF
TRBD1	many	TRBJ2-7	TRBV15	TGTGCCACCAGCAGAGTTATGGGGGCAGGGGGCTTCTACGAGCAGTACTTC	CATSRVMGAGGFYEQYF
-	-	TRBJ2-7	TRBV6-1	TGTGCCAGCAGCGTAGGGGGTCCCCTCACCTACGAGCAGTACTTT	CASSVGGPLTYEQYF
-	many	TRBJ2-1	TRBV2	TGTGCCAGCAGTGAAGTGGACCCACGGGACTACAATGAGCAGTTCTTC	CASSEVDPRDYNEQFF
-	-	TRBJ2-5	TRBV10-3	TGTGCCATCAATGGGGGGGCCCGCCAAGAGACCCAGTACTTC	CAINGGARQETQYF
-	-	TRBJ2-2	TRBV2	TGTGCCAGCAGACAGGGTTTGTTGTTAGGGGAGCTGTTTTTT	CASRQGLLLGELFF
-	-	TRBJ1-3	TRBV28	-	CASSWGGRAEAFFGRNTIYF